The 12 T cell receptor beta chains below all came from one sample that was sequenced in a study of cytotoxic CD8 clonotypes in ibrutinib-treated CLL. Produced via immunoSEQ multiplex PCR; TCRdb's table is partial and in-frame only. The data contain 19,000 or so clones, approximately 84% of them singletons. Here the sequenced sample was PBMCs, taken before ibrutinib treatment. These receptors all stem from a human donor with chronic lymphocytic leukemia.

The rearrangement uses TRBV19 and TRBJ1-1, with TRBD1 identical over 8 bases. CDR3 length: 15 residues. Germline V gives CDR1 LNHDA, CDR2 SQIVND (reference sequence). The junction had 10 bases not matched to a gene; V was cut back by 7 bases and J by 3 bases. The CDR3 bases are TGTGCCAGTACCCCCGACAGGGGATTTTACACTGAAGCTTTCTTT. It yields the protein CASTPDRGFYTEAFF.

V usage is TRBV19 and J usage is TRBJ1-2; the D is unclear. This CDR3 spans 16 amino acids. Trimming stripped 3 bases from V and 0 bases from J, with 14 bases between. The germline V gene has CDR1 LNHDA and CDR2 SQIVND (reference sequence). Written as DNA, the CDR3 is TGTGCCAGTAGTATGCGGCAGATAAAAACTAACTATGGCTACACCTTC. It yields the protein CASSMRQIKTNYGYTF.

V usage is TRBV28 and J usage is TRBJ1-2, with TRBD1 identical over 7 bases. The CDR3 is made up of 15 amino acids. V shed 2 bases and J 2 bases; nucleotides not matched to a gene: 5. Germline values: CDR1 MDHEN, CDR2 SYDVKM. Here the CDR3 DNA reads TGTGCCAGCAGTTTAGGTACAGGGGCCAACTATGGCTACACCTTC. Protein: CASSLGTGANYGYTF.

J is TRBJ2-3 and V is TRBV7-9; tentatively, D is TRBD1 (5 bases). The CDR3 contains 15 residues. Between the trimmed V and J ends, which lost 0 bases and 3 bases, there was a span of 10 bases. Per the germline V gene, CDR1 is SEHNR and CDR2 is FQNEAQ (reference sequence). The CDR3 DNA is TGTGCCAGCAGCTTAGCCCAGGGTCAGACAGATACGCAGTATTTT. Amino acids: CASSLAQGQTDTQYF.

V and J are TRBV9 and TRBJ1-1; possibly TRBD1 for D (5 bases). The V end was cut by 3 bases, the J end by 1 base, with 10 bases between. Germline V gene sequence: CDR1 SGDLS, CDR2 YYNGEE. This CDR3 comprises 14 residues. CDR3 protein: CASSGTDRNTEAFF. CDR3 in DNA: TGTGCCAGCAGCGGAACCGACAGGAACACTGAAGCTTTCTTT.

This chain uses TRBV9 with TRBJ2-7; D tentatively fits TRBD1 or TRBD2 (6 bases each). V lost 0 bases to trimming and J lost 3 bases, with 10 bases between them. CDR1 and CDR2 from the germline V gene are SGDLS and YYNGEE. The length of the CDR3 is 14 residues. The CDR3 nucleotides read TGTGCCAGCAGCGTAGCTGGGGGGCACTACGAGCAGTACTTC. Encoded protein: CASSVAGGHYEQYF. Filled out from reference TRBV9 and TRBJ2-7, the complete variable domain reads DSGVTQTPKHLITATGQRVTLRCSPRSGDLSVYWYQQSLDQGLQFLIQYYNGEERAKGNILERFSAQQFPDLHSELNLSSLELGDSALYFCASSVAGGHYEQYFGPGTRLTVT.

The CDR3 DNA sequence: TGCGCCAGCAGCTTGGGGGGACAGGGGAACACTGAAGCTTTCTTT. Its translation is CASSLGGQGNTEAFF. The genes are TRBV5-1 and TRBJ1-1; 9 bases fit TRBD1. Unmatched junction bases numbered 1, after V lost 0 bases and J lost 1 base. This CDR3 has 15 residues. Germline V gene data show CDR1 as SGHRS and CDR2 as YFSETQ.

The rearrangement uses TRBV18 and TRBJ2-1; 8 nucleotides line up with TRBD1. Per germline, CDR1 KGHSH and CDR2 LQKENI. There are 16 residues in the CDR3. With V trimmed by 1 base and J by 6 bases, 8 bases remained unmatched. The CDR3 coding sequence is TGTGCCAGCTCACCACTGATCTTAGACAGGGGCAATGAGCAGTTCTTC. This encodes CASSPLILDRGNEQFF.

This clone was counted between two and nine times. This CDR3 is CAWSRRATGGGYGYTF. As DNA, the CDR3 is TGTGCCTGGAGCCGAAGGGCGACAGGGGGCGGCTATGGCTACACCTTC. The genes are TRBV30 and TRBJ1-2; 10 positions match TRBD1. With 3 bases clipped from V and 4 bases from J, the junction kept 11 bases outside the gene matches. Germline CDR1 GTSNPN, CDR2 SVGIG (reference sequence). The CDR3 loop spans 16 amino acids.

The chain recombines TRBV6-1 with TRBJ2-5; D unclear. The assigned J gene may be wrong: the sequence end matches TRBJ2-7 better. This CDR3 spans 13 amino acids. Germline CDR1 reads MNHNS; CDR2 reads SASEGT. The CDR3 DNA is TGTGCCAGCAAAGGAACCCGGGCGTACGAGCAGTACTTC. Its translation is CASKGTRAYEQYF.

The chain recombines TRBV19 with TRBJ1-1; D is unresolved. Germline CDR1 reads LNHDA; CDR2 reads SQIVND (reference sequence). The CDR3 consists of 14 residues. V lost 2 bases and J lost 0, with 7 bases in between. The CDR3 DNA follows: TGTGCCAGTAGTATATTGAGAATGAACACTGAAGCTTTCTTT. Protein product: CASSILRMNTEAFF.

V is TRBV20-1 and J is TRBJ1-1; no clear D. The ends were cut back, 7 bases at V and 2 bases at J, with 8 bases in the middle. Germline CDR1 DFQATT, CDR2 SNEGSKA (reference sequence). The CDR3 is 11 amino acids. CDR3 sequence reads: CSVEDNTEAFF. The CDR3 DNA reads as TGCAGTGTCGAAGACAACACTGAAGCTTTCTTT.